This TCR beta chain was identified in a study of immune heterogeneity within non-small cell lung tumors. Study information: Histologically, several tumors were squamous cell carcinomas and under twelve were non-squamous carcinomas. The remaining 1 tumor was not otherwise specified.

Amplifying TCR beta CDR3 involved multiplex PCR carried out with 32 V and 13 J primers. TCRdb processed the multiplex PCR reads anew with MiXCR; each CDR3 protein has one entry. This repertoire shows about 4,300 distinct CDR3 sequences, around 24% found once; its top ten account for roughly 9.8%. This clonotype qualifies as medium-sized (0.01 to 0.1%). Its target is unknown. The CDR3 covers 16 residues. V lost 0 bases and J lost 2; bases outside the gene matches: 3. Germline V lookup: CDR1 MNHEY, CDR2 SVGAGI. With 550 to 700 ng used per sample, the template was genomic DNA from bulk tumor. During surgery, several far-apart biopsies were obtained from every primary tumor. These patients got curative surgery after being newly diagnosed with untreated non-small cell lung cancer. Donors were newly diagnosed non-small cell lung cancer patients having surgery with curative intent. General observations from the study: Local T-cell clonality was recorded as moderately but significantly correlated with local tumor mutational burden, with R 0.3 to 0.35. Different tumor locations in one patient shared dominant CDR3 beta clonotypes yet harbored unique high-frequency clones.

Material: lung tumor tissue. V usage is TRBV6-5 and J usage is TRBJ2-3; TRBD2 matches 9 bases. The sequence derives from a man aged 45-65 years with non-small cell lung cancer. CDR3 sequence reads: CASSYSSGGFTDTQYF. The CDR3 DNA is TGTGCCAGCAGTTACTCTAGCGGGGGTTTCACAGATACGCAGTATTTT.